The source of this T cell receptor beta chain is a study of CD8 T cells in Susac syndrome. Roughly 0.45 to 1 ug RNA was reverse transcribed with random hexamers. TCRdb processed the immunoSEQ multiplex PCR reads anew with MiXCR; each CDR3 protein has one entry. The data hold roughly 190,000 distinct CDR3 sequences, with approximately 95% observed a single time. In germline, CDR1 is MNHEY, CDR2 SMNVEV (reference sequence). Trimming removed 3 bases from V and 2 bases from J; junction bases left unmatched: 4. The CDR3 has 15 residues. Controls matched for sex and age were healthy donors. This clonotype was sampled from a human donor in good health. Source material: CD4+ T cells from PBMCs. This chain uses TRBV27 with TRBJ2-5, with 9 bases identical to TRBD2. The CDR3 nucleotides read TGTGCCAGCAGTTTGACTAGCGGATTTCAAGAGACCCAGTACTTC. This gives the protein CASSLTSGFQETQYF.